These 12 T cell receptor delta chains were sequenced from one sample in a study of γδ T cells in repeated Plasmodium falciparum infection. Bulk repertoires came from Vgamma9/Vdelta2+ or Vdelta2-negative gammadelta T cells flow-sorted from PBMC. TCRdb redid the clone calls on the multiplex PCR reads with CATT. There are about 51,000 delta-chain clones in the sample; approximately 2% occur only once, and around 24% lies in the top ten. The sample was gamma-delta T cells from blood. The receptors shown here come from a pool of human donors (malaria-infected and uninfected, not separated).

For this clone: A far larger clone is one base from this, pointing to a likely read error. Other nucleotide sequences in the sample specify the same CDR3. The V gene was identified as TRDV3, while no J gene was called; the table's D call, TRDD3, has no DNA check behind it. This CDR3 has 17 residues. Germline V gene sequence: CDR1 TVYSNPD, CDR2 GDNSRS (reference sequence). CDR3 nucleotides: TGTGCCTTCCGGGGGAAAGGTAGCTCCTGGGACACCCGACAGATGTTCTTC. This gives the protein CAFRGKGSSWDTRQMFF.

This clone was seen a handful of times. TCRdb assigns this DNA the protein of a much larger clone, which departs from its translation at residue 8; this likely reflects a read error, and the protein shown comes from translating the DNA. V gene TRDV1 combines with J gene TRDJ1, with 10 bases that match TRDD3. The J gene, absent from TCRdb, was called here by matching the DNA to germline. The CDR3 spans 21 residues. The junction had 20 bases not matched to a gene; V was cut back by 3 bases and J by 1 base. The germline V gene encodes CDR1 TSWWSYY and CDR2 QGS. This CDR3 reads CALGDHFPILGGYRGTDKLIF. The CDR3 nucleotides are TGTGCTCTTGGGGACCACTTCCCTATTCTTGGGGGATACCGGGGCACCGATAAACTCATCTTT.

This clone has just a few counts. A read error likely explains why the TCRdb protein, taken from a much larger clone, differs from this DNA's translation at residue 11; the protein shown is translated from the DNA. J is TRDJ1 and V is TRDV1; maybe TRDD3 (6 bases). No J gene is reported in TCRdb; it was inferred here by comparing the DNA with germline. Germline V gene sequence: CDR1 TSWWSYY, CDR2 QGS. The CDR3 runs 23 residues. V shed 3 bases and J shed 0 bases, with 35 bases lying between them. Here the CDR3 reads CALGDHEGPGAKLRWGYTDKLIF. The CDR3 bases are TGTGCTCTTGGGGACCACGAGGGTCCGGGGGCCAAACTCAGGTGGGGGTACACCGATAAACTCATCTTT.

This clone was seen ten or more times. TCRdb attributes to this sequence the protein of a much larger clone, which differs from the DNA translation at residue 3; a read error is likely, and the protein displayed is translated from the DNA. The CDR3 reads CAYDTVKGQILGDTDRYTDKLIF. The CDR3 nucleotides are TGTGCCTATGACACCGTAAAAGGTCAGATACTGGGGGATACGGACAGGTACACCGATAAACTCATCTTT. This sequence joins TRDV2 and TRDJ1; 13 bases map to TRDD3. Germline matching of the DNA provided the J gene here, since TCRdb leaves it blank. The germline gives CDR1 GEAIGNYY, CDR2 EKD. The CDR3 extends over 23 amino acids.

Comment on this clone: This DNA translates differently at residue 9 from the TCRdb protein, which is that of a much larger clone; a read error is likely, and the protein shown is the DNA's own translation. CDR3 DNA sequence: TGTGCTTATAGGAGCTTCTACTTCGCCTGGGGATACTTGTACACCGATAAACTCATCTTT. Protein sequence: CAYRSFYFAWGYLYTDKLIF. The V call is TRAV38-2/DV8, the J call TRDJ1; 8 nucleotides agree with TRDD3. The J gene, absent from TCRdb, was called here by matching the DNA to germline. This CDR3 contains 20 residues. Germline CDR1 is TSESDYY and CDR2 is QEAYKQQN. The ends lost 1 base at V and 0 bases at J; junction bases unmatched: 17.

Comments on this clone: This DNA's translation and the protein TCRdb lists, from a much larger clone, do not match at residue 5, likely due to a read error; the protein shown is translated from the DNA. The rearrangement joins TRDV2 to TRDJ1; no clear D gene. The J gene comes from matching the DNA to germline here; TCRdb lacks it. Trimming took off 2 bases at V and 0 bases at J, with 18 bases between the two ends. The length of the CDR3 is 17 residues. Germline V lookup: CDR1 GEAIGNYY, CDR2 EKD. CDR3 nucleotides: TGTGCCTGTGACATCGTGGGACAGCCAGACCACACCGATAAACTCATCTTT. Protein: CACDIVGQPDHTDKLIF.

Regarding this clone: This DNA's translation and the protein TCRdb lists, from a much larger clone, do not match at residue 6, likely due to a read error; the protein shown is translated from the DNA. The chain joins TRDV2 to TRDJ1, with 10 bases identical to TRDD3. Because TCRdb records no J gene, it was assigned here through a match of the DNA to germline. Per germline, CDR1 GEAIGNYY and CDR2 EKD. The CDR3 runs to 16 residues. The trim removed 4 bases at V and 5 bases at J, leaving 12 bases unmatched. The DNA of the CDR3 is TGTGCCTGTGAGAAGGTGGGGGATACCCTGAAGGATAAACTCATCTTT. Its protein product is CACEKVGDTLKDKLIF.

This clone was seen more than once but under ten times. The protein in TCRdb stems from a much larger clone and differs at residue 11 from this DNA's translation, likely a read error; here the protein is translated from the DNA. The chain uses TRDV2 and TRDJ1; 9 bases line up with TRDD2. Matching the DNA to germline supplied the J gene, which TCRdb does not give. Trimming took 4 bases from V and 0 from J; bases not matched to a gene: 17. Germline V gene data show CDR1 as GEAIGNYY and CDR2 as EKD. CDR3 length: 19 amino acids. CDR3 loop: CACEGLPTGGCKDTDKLIF. For the CDR3, the DNA is TGTGCCTGTGAAGGCCTTCCTACCGGGGGATGCAAGGACACCGATAAACTCATCTTT.

This clone was counted at least ten times. The rearrangement uses TRDV1 and TRDJ1; the D call may be TRDD2 or TRDD3 (6 bases each). V was clipped by 3 bases and J by 0 bases, with 41 bases between them. This CDR3 has 25 residues. Per germline, CDR1 TSWWSYY and CDR2 QGS. This chain's CDR3 is CALGDVPRGNWVRSRLNFYTDKLIF. Written as DNA, the CDR3 is TGTGCTCTTGGGGACGTTCCTAGGGGCAACTGGGTTCGTTCTCGTCTCAACTTCTACACCGATAAACTCATCTTT.

There are a few counts of this clone. A read error likely explains why the TCRdb protein, taken from a much larger clone, differs from this DNA's translation at residue 5; the protein shown is translated from the DNA. The rearrangement uses TRDV2 and TRDJ3; 9 bases map to TRDD3. No J gene was available from TCRdb, and it was assigned here by a germline match of the DNA. CDR1 is GEAIGNYY and CDR2 is EKD in the germline V gene. CDR3 length: 21 amino acids. V dropped 3 bases and J dropped 0; count of bases not matched to a gene: 14. The CDR3 spells CACDAASTGGLSSWDTRQMFF. The CDR3 DNA sequence: TGTGCCTGTGACGCGGCGAGTACTGGGGGACTAAGCTCCTGGGACACCCGACAGATGTTTTTC.

This clone appeared many times. This sequence is one base from a far larger clone and is likely a read error. The same CDR3 is also encoded by other DNA sequences in this sample. The J gene was not called, though the V gene is TRDV2; the table names TRDD3, a call not compared with the DNA. Germline V lookup: CDR1 GEAIGNYY, CDR2 EKD. The CDR3 extends over 23 amino acids. CDR3 DNA sequence: TGTGCCTGTGACACCCTCCCGACTCCTGGGGGACGCGGCCGGCCGACCAACACCGATAAGCTCATCTTT. As protein: CACDTLPTPGGRGRPTNTDKLIF.

This clone has at least ten counts. TCRdb's listed protein matches a much larger clone and diverges from this DNA's translation at residue 8, likely through a read error; the protein shown comes from the DNA. The CDR3 nucleotides are TGTGCCTCCCTCAGTACTGGGAGACAGACGGCGAAAGTGGGGGTGAGATACACCGATAAACTCATCTTT. Translating gives CASLSTGRQTAKVGVRYTDKLIF. The chain couples TRDV3 to TRDJ1; D possibly corresponds to TRDD3 (6 bases). Here the J gene was assigned by germline matching of the DNA, as TCRdb has none. This CDR3 region has 23 residues. CDR1 and CDR2 from the germline V gene are TVYSNPD and GDNSRS (reference sequence). The ends were cut back, 4 bases at V and 0 bases at J, with 42 bases in the middle.